This T cell receptor beta chain was sequenced in a study of T cells in Graves' hyperthyroidism and ophthalmopathy. The study's findings and limits: From stable hyperthyroidism, ophthalmopathy was separated by a 13 V-J model. Appearing also in blood were most of the thyroid clonotypes expanded above 0.001.

Comments on this clonotype: Its cognate antigen is unknown.

Amplification targeted TCR beta CDR3 regions from RNA transcripts. The primer set for the first-round RT-PCR of the TCR CDR3 was HTBI. TCRdb redid the calling of the multiplex PCR reads with MiXCR, one entry per CDR3 protein. The sample consists of about 290,000 distinct CDR3 sequences, roughly 15% of them appearing once. The germline CDR1 and CDR2 sequences are MNHNS and SASEGT. CDR3 size: 13 residues. The V end lost 6 bases, the J end lost 1 base, and 9 bases lay between the germline ends. PBMCs were collected from a 10 ml volume of fresh peripheral blood. This clonotype was obtained from a middle-aged woman with Graves' hyperthyroidism. The specimen sequenced was blood. The chain couples TRBV6-1 to TRBJ1-1; D may be TRBD1 (5 bases). CDR3 nucleotides: TGTGCCAGCAGACTCGACAGGAACACTGAAGCTTTCTTT. Translated, it gives CASRLDRNTEAFF.